This is a list of T cell receptor beta chains from one sample in a study of response to subunit inactivated influenza vaccine. Each CDR3 protein is one row after TCRdb ran MiXCR on the RT-PCR reads. The table includes hundreds of thousands of distinct CDR3 sequences, 21% detected once. The sample here was PBMCs from blood, taken roughly 20 months after vaccination. The origin of the receptors is a man aged 45-69 years who received an inactivated influenza vaccine. CDR3s include the opening cysteine and the closing phenylalanine or tryptophan. The D gene is left open where the match is weak. Clone size is shown for a subset of rows, as once, few, many or a class of expanded clone.

D gene: .; V gene: TRBV3-1; J gene: TRBJ1-4; clone size: .; CDR3 DNA: TGTGCCAGCAGCCCAAATGTAGCAACTAATGAAAAACTGTTTTTT; CDR3 protein: CASSPNVATNEKLFF
D gene: TRBD1; V gene: TRBV6-1; J gene: TRBJ1-6; clone size: .; CDR3 DNA: TGTGCCAGCAGGCGCTCGACAGGGTTTGGTAATTCACCCCTCCACTTT; CDR3 protein: CASRRSTGFGNSPLHF
D gene: .; V gene: TRBV28; J gene: TRBJ1-3; clone size: many; CDR3 DNA: TGTGCCAGCGACAAGCAGGCCCGACGCCCATCCTCTGGAAACACCATATATTTT; CDR3 protein: CASDKQARRPSSGNTIYF
D gene: TRBD2; V gene: TRBV24-1; J gene: TRBJ2-1; clone size: .; CDR3 DNA: TGTGCCACCGGACTAGCGGGGGGGTTGAATGAGCAGTTCTTC; CDR3 protein: CATGLAGGLNEQFF
D gene: .; V gene: TRBV20-1; J gene: TRBJ2-7; clone size: many; CDR3 DNA: TGCAGTGCTAGACCTTACAGGGAAATCACCGAGCAGTACTTC; CDR3 protein: CSARPYREITEQYF
D gene: .; V gene: TRBV12-3/TRBV12-4; J gene: TRBJ2-5; clone size: .; CDR3 DNA: TGTGCCAGCAGGCCGACAGAGAAAATCCAAGAGACCCAGTACTTC; CDR3 protein: CASRPTEKIQETQYF
D gene: .; V gene: TRBV6-1; J gene: TRBJ1-5; clone size: .; CDR3 DNA: TGTGCCAGCAGTGAGAGGGGGTTCGGCAATCAGCCCCAGCATTTT; CDR3 protein: CASSERGFGNQPQHF
D gene: .; V gene: TRBV15; J gene: TRBJ1-2; clone size: many; CDR3 DNA: TGTGCCACCAGCAGAGACACAGGGCACTATGGCTACACCTTC; CDR3 protein: CATSRDTGHYGYTF
D gene: .; V gene: TRBV11-2; J gene: TRBJ1-4; clone size: once; CDR3 DNA: TGTGCCAGCAGCCCTCGCTGGGGTCTGACTAATGAAAAACTGTTTTTT; CDR3 protein: CASSPRWGLTNEKLFF
D gene: TRBD1; V gene: TRBV15; J gene: TRBJ2-5; clone size: once; CDR3 DNA: TGTGCCACCAGCAGACAGGGGGCTCGGGAGACCCAGTACTTC; CDR3 protein: CATSRQGARETQYF
D gene: .; V gene: TRBV7-9; J gene: TRBJ2-7; clone size: few; CDR3 DNA: TGTGCCAGCAGCTTAGCGGCAGGAACCTACGAGCAGTACTTC; CDR3 protein: CASSLAAGTYEQYF
D gene: TRBD1; V gene: TRBV7-6; J gene: TRBJ1-5; clone size: .; CDR3 DNA: TGTGCCAGCAGCTTAGGAGCGAGGACAGGGAGCAATCAGCCCCAGCATTTT; CDR3 protein: CASSLGARTGSNQPQHF